The present T cell receptor (beta chain) was sequenced within a study of cytomegalovirus exposure and HLA in healthy donors. At the level of the study: It was reported in a later analysis that the 120 or so validation repertoires used the same platform as the 550 to 850 first-cohort repertoires.

Here immunoSEQ multiplex PCR was the method, and the copy in TCRdb shows in-frame clones only, minus some. The table lists 150,000 to 200,000 clones, over 65% of them singletons. The germline gives CDR1 SGHDN, CDR2 FVKESK. The CDR3 totals 13 residues. The germline V and J ends were trimmed by 0 bases and 7 bases, with 9 bases remaining between them. Of note for this clone: The target antigen is unknown.

Points from the study as a whole: There were about 160 TCR beta chains listed as cytomegalovirus-associated.

This chain links TRBV14 with TRBJ1-1, with a possible D match to TRBD1 (6 bases). The source is a man younger than 35 in good health and CMV-seropositive. Material: PBMCs. The CDR3: CASSQDSRGEAFF. The CDR3 nucleotides are TGTGCCAGCAGCCAAGACTCCAGGGGTGAAGCTTTCTTT.